Described below is a single T cell receptor (beta chain) sequence and its context. Its specific antigen is unknown. No base quality information exists; no much larger clone differs at one position. The record originates from a study of technical replicates of blood from a few donors (dated by TCRdb to 2016 to 2017). Receptors were amplified or captured by the immunoSEQ multiplex PCR assay. TCRdb provides this immuneACCESS table in a form limited to in-frame rearrangements. Some clones are lacking; in checked studies, under half of them reflect an unresolved V gene, and why the rest are absent is not known. The sample table contains about 56,000 clones; only one count was recorded for roughly 96% of them. The ten largest clonotypes hold about 3.2% of the sample. Taken from the germline V gene, the CDR1 and CDR2 loops are KGHSH and LQKENI. Clipping removes 3 bases from V and 1 base from J, with 5 as the unmatched junction base count. Its CDR3 holds 16 amino acids, cysteine through phenylalanine. The CDR3 DNA has 48 bases and is translated from base 1.

Sequencing was performed on PBMCs. The chain couples TRBV18 to TRBJ1-2, with 10 junctional bases fitting TRBD1. This sequence was found in a human donor in good health. Some clones in this sample may be carry-over from other donors' samples. The base sequence is TGTGCCAGCTCACCCTCGTGGGACAGGGGTAACTATGGCTACACCTTC. It is translated as CASSPSWDRGNYGYTF.